This T cell receptor beta chain was profiled in a study of cytomegalovirus exposure and HLA in healthy donors. A note on this clone: Compared with germline, one end of the junction differs, possibly owing to a read error. At the DNA level, this CDR3 is encoded by other sequences in the same sample as well.

PCR employed 60 Vbeta and 13 Jbeta primers. Clones were sequenced by immunoSEQ multiplex PCR, and TCRdb holds only the in-frame ones, with some missing. The sample carries roughly 120,000 clones, 70% to 80% recorded once. This CDR3 is built from 15 residues. In germline, CDR1 is GTSNPN, CDR2 SVGIG (reference sequence). The clonotype was recovered from a woman aged 45-60 years in good health and CMV-seropositive. The V and J genes are TRBV30 and TRBJ2-1, with a tentative D call TRBD2 (5 bases). Input material: PBMCs. The DNA of the CDR3 is TGTGCCTGGAAAGAGGCTAGCCGCACCTACAATGAGCAATTCTTC. It is translated as CAWKEASRTYNEQFF.